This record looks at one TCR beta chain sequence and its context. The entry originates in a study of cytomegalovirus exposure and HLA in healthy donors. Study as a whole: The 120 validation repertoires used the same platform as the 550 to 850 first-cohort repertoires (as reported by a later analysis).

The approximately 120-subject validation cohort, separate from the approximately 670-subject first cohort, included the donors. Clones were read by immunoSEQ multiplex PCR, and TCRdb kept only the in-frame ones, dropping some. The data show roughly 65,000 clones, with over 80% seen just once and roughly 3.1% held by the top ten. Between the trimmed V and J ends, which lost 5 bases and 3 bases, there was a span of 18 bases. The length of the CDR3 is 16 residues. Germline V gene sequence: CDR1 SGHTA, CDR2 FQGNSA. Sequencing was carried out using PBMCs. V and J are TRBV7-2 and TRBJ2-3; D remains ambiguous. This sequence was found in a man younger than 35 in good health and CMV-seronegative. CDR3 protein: CASSHLGSSRTDTQYF. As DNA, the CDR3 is TGTGCCAGCAGCCACCTCGGGTCCTCGCGGACAGATACGCAGTATTTT.